A selection of T cell receptor beta chains follows, all from one sample in a study of regulatory T cells. Sequencing used immunoSEQ multiplex PCR; TCRdb keeps in-frame clones, though not all of them. The sample includes around 16,000 clones, 84% of them seen just once. Material for sequencing was conventional CD4+ T cells sorted from blood. All receptors derive from a person in their twenties or thirties with CD3G deficiency. Each CDR3 is given with its conserved first and last residue. D genes are given only for firm matches. Rows give clone size only sometimes, using once, few, many, or a class for an expanded clone.

cdr3_aa: CASSKGQFPGELFF; cdr3_nt: TGCGCCAGCAGCAAAGGACAGTTTCCCGGGGAGCTGTTTTTT; j_call: TRBJ2-2; clone_size: .; v_call: TRBV5-1; d_call: .; cdr3_length: 14
cdr3_aa: CASRYYSYTEAFF; cdr3_nt: TGTGCCAGCCGTTACTATTCCTACACTGAAGCTTTCTTT; j_call: TRBJ1-1; clone_size: .; v_call: TRBV28; d_call: .; cdr3_length: 13
cdr3_aa: CASSRGGAYEQFF; cdr3_nt: TGTGCCAGCAGCCGCGGGGGGGCCTATGAGCAGTTCTTC; j_call: TRBJ2-1; clone_size: .; v_call: TRBV6-5; d_call: TRBD2; cdr3_length: 13
cdr3_aa: CASSLTWGGGGAADTQYF; cdr3_nt: TGTGCCAGCAGCTTAACCTGGGGCGGCGGGGGGGCGGCAGATACGCAGTATTTT; j_call: TRBJ2-3; clone_size: .; v_call: TRBV7-2; d_call: TRBD2; cdr3_length: 18
cdr3_aa: CASSLNQEPLDTGELFF; cdr3_nt: TGTGCCAGCAGCTTAAATCAGGAACCCCTCGACACCGGGGAGCTGTTTTTT; j_call: TRBJ2-2; clone_size: once; v_call: TRBV7-3; d_call: .; cdr3_length: 17
cdr3_aa: CASSRRTGGNTGELFF; cdr3_nt: TGTGCCAGCAGCCGCCGGACAGGGGGGAACACCGGGGAGCTGTTTTTT; j_call: TRBJ2-2; clone_size: .; v_call: TRBV14; d_call: TRBD1; cdr3_length: 16
cdr3_aa: CASSLVGAAYEQYF; cdr3_nt: TGTGCCAGCAGCTTAGTTGGGGCAGCCTACGAGCAGTACTTC; j_call: TRBJ2-7; clone_size: few; v_call: TRBV7-2; d_call: .; cdr3_length: 14
cdr3_aa: CAISVKGHEQYF; cdr3_nt: TGTGCCATCAGTGTGAAGGGCCACGAGCAGTACTTC; j_call: TRBJ2-7; clone_size: .; v_call: TRBV10-3; d_call: .; cdr3_length: 12
cdr3_aa: CASSTTVTNEQFF; cdr3_nt: TGTGCCAGCAGCACGACAGTAACCAATGAGCAGTTCTTC; j_call: TRBJ2-1; clone_size: .; v_call: TRBV28; d_call: .; cdr3_length: 13
cdr3_aa: CASSLPDREAYTF; cdr3_nt: TGTGCCAGCAGTTTACCGGACAGGGAGGCCTACACCTTC; j_call: TRBJ1-2; clone_size: .; v_call: TRBV28; d_call: TRBD1; cdr3_length: 13
cdr3_aa: CASNTGPPGNTIYF; cdr3_nt: TGTGCCAGCAATACAGGCCCACCTGGAAACACCATATATTTT; j_call: TRBJ1-3; clone_size: .; v_call: TRBV6-1; d_call: .; cdr3_length: 14
cdr3_aa: CASSLPTVGGNTIYF; cdr3_nt: TGTGCCAGCAGTTTACCCACGGTGGGGGGAAACACCATATATTTT; j_call: TRBJ1-3; clone_size: .; v_call: TRBV28; d_call: .; cdr3_length: 15
cdr3_aa: CASSSSDRGPEAFF; cdr3_nt: .; j_call: TRBJ1-1; clone_size: .; v_call: TRBV6-6; d_call: .; cdr3_length: 14
cdr3_aa: CASRVGTGSYEQYF; cdr3_nt: TGTGCCAGCAGGGTGGGGACAGGTTCCTACGAGCAGTACTTC; j_call: TRBJ2-7; clone_size: .; v_call: TRBV28; d_call: TRBD1; cdr3_length: 14
cdr3_aa: CASSKRTGTGANVLTF; cdr3_nt: TGTGCCAGCAGCAAGAGGACAGGGACTGGGGCCAACGTCCTGACTTTC; j_call: TRBJ2-6; clone_size: .; v_call: TRBV7-8; d_call: TRBD1; cdr3_length: 16
cdr3_aa: CASSESGFGYGYTF; cdr3_nt: TGTGCCAGCAGTGAATCGGGGTTTGGCTATGGCTACACCTTC; j_call: TRBJ1-2; clone_size: .; v_call: TRBV6-1; d_call: .; cdr3_length: 14
cdr3_aa: CASSLVVWGGSGANVLTF; cdr3_nt: TGTGCCAGCAGCTTAGTAGTATGGGGAGGGTCTGGGGCCAACGTCCTGACTTTC; j_call: TRBJ2-6; clone_size: .; v_call: TRBV11-2; d_call: TRBD2; cdr3_length: 18
cdr3_aa: CASSAETGGTEAFF; cdr3_nt: TGTGCCAGCAGCGCCGAAACCGGGGGAACTGAAGCTTTCTTT; j_call: TRBJ1-1; clone_size: .; v_call: TRBV11-1; d_call: .; cdr3_length: 14
cdr3_aa: CASSPTTGTGELFF; cdr3_nt: TGTGCCAGTAGTCCGACCACAGGGACCGGGGAGCTGTTTTTT; j_call: TRBJ2-2; clone_size: once; v_call: TRBV19; d_call: .; cdr3_length: 14
cdr3_aa: CASSLDRANYGYTF; cdr3_nt: TGCGCCAGCAGCTTGGACAGGGCTAACTATGGCTACACCTTC; j_call: TRBJ1-2; clone_size: .; v_call: TRBV5-1; d_call: .; cdr3_length: 14
cdr3_aa: CASSQGLHKDTEAFF; cdr3_nt: TGCGCCAGCAGCCAGGGACTCCATAAAGACACTGAAGCTTTCTTT; j_call: TRBJ1-1; clone_size: .; v_call: TRBV5-1; d_call: .; cdr3_length: 15
cdr3_aa: CASSPTSLVHNEQFF; cdr3_nt: TGTGCCAGCAGTCCTACCTCCTTGGTCCACAATGAGCAGTTCTTC; j_call: TRBJ2-1; clone_size: .; v_call: TRBV28; d_call: .; cdr3_length: 15
cdr3_aa: CASSDRTGGNSPLHF; cdr3_nt: TGTGCCAGCAGTGACCGGACAGGGGGGAATTCACCCCTCCACTTT; j_call: TRBJ1-6; clone_size: .; v_call: TRBV6-1; d_call: TRBD1; cdr3_length: 15
cdr3_aa: CASSFGRLNTEAFF; cdr3_nt: TGTGCCAGCAGTTTCGGACGGTTGAACACTGAAGCTTTCTTT; j_call: TRBJ1-1; clone_size: .; v_call: TRBV28; d_call: .; cdr3_length: 14
cdr3_aa: CASSLEGHARSEQYF; cdr3_nt: TGCGCCAGCAGCTTGGAGGGACACGCCAGATCCGAGCAGTACTTC; j_call: TRBJ2-7; clone_size: .; v_call: TRBV5-1; d_call: .; cdr3_length: 15
cdr3_aa: CASRSQGQGTEAFF; cdr3_nt: TGTGCCAGCAGATCACAGGGTCAGGGGACTGAAGCTTTCTTT; j_call: TRBJ1-1; clone_size: .; v_call: TRBV28; d_call: .; cdr3_length: 14
cdr3_aa: CASSLQGAADTQYF; cdr3_nt: TGCGCCAGCAGCTTACAGGGGGCCGCAGATACGCAGTATTTT; j_call: TRBJ2-3; clone_size: .; v_call: TRBV5-1; d_call: TRBD1; cdr3_length: 14
cdr3_aa: CASSLDVGSEQYF; cdr3_nt: TGTGCCAGCAGCTTAGATGTCGGATCCGAGCAGTACTTC; j_call: TRBJ2-7; clone_size: .; v_call: TRBV7-6; d_call: .; cdr3_length: 13
cdr3_aa: CASSRISAGQETQYF; cdr3_nt: TGTGCCAGCAGTAGGATTAGCGCCGGACAAGAGACCCAGTACTTC; j_call: TRBJ2-5; clone_size: .; v_call: TRBV28; d_call: .; cdr3_length: 15
cdr3_aa: CASRGEETQYF; cdr3_nt: TGTGCCAGTAGGGGAGAAGAGACCCAGTACTTC; j_call: TRBJ2-5; clone_size: .; v_call: TRBV19; d_call: .; cdr3_length: 11
cdr3_aa: CASSDRVKGANVLTF; cdr3_nt: TGTGCCAGCTCAGACAGGGTGAAGGGGGCCAACGTCCTGACTTTC; j_call: TRBJ2-6; clone_size: .; v_call: TRBV18; d_call: TRBD1; cdr3_length: 15
cdr3_aa: CASSYSSVENTGELFF; cdr3_nt: TGTGCCAGCAGTTATTCCTCGGTGGAGAACACCGGGGAGCTGTTTTTT; j_call: TRBJ2-2; clone_size: .; v_call: TRBV6-6; d_call: .; cdr3_length: 16
cdr3_aa: CASSLDVSSYNEQFF; cdr3_nt: TGTGCCAGCAGTTTGGACGTAAGCTCCTACAATGAGCAGTTCTTC; j_call: TRBJ2-1; clone_size: once; v_call: TRBV27; d_call: .; cdr3_length: 15
cdr3_aa: CASSKTQTGASSYNEQFF; cdr3_nt: TGTGCCAGCAGCAAAACACAGACGGGGGCCAGCTCCTACAATGAGCAGTTCTTC; j_call: TRBJ2-1; clone_size: .; v_call: TRBV21-1; d_call: .; cdr3_length: 18
cdr3_aa: CASSLQAASADTQYF; cdr3_nt: TGCGCCAGCAGCTTGCAAGCGGCTTCGGCAGATACGCAGTATTTT; j_call: TRBJ2-3; clone_size: .; v_call: TRBV5-1; d_call: .; cdr3_length: 15
cdr3_aa: CASSGTPGQGRYGYTF; cdr3_nt: TGTGCCAGCAGTGGAACTCCGGGACAGGGGCGCTATGGCTACACCTTC; j_call: TRBJ1-2; clone_size: .; v_call: TRBV6-6; d_call: TRBD1; cdr3_length: 16
cdr3_aa: CAISVSRGSPLHF; cdr3_nt: TGTGCCATCAGTGTATCGCGTGGCTCACCCCTCCACTTT; j_call: TRBJ1-6; clone_size: few; v_call: TRBV10-3; d_call: .; cdr3_length: 13
cdr3_aa: CASSERYRARETQYF; cdr3_nt: TGTGCCAGCAGTGAAAGATATAGGGCCAGGGAGACCCAGTACTTC; j_call: TRBJ2-5; clone_size: .; v_call: TRBV6-1; d_call: .; cdr3_length: 15
cdr3_aa: CASSEPGQGNEQFF; cdr3_nt: TGTGCCAGCAGTGAGCCGGGACAGGGGAATGAGCAGTTCTTC; j_call: TRBJ2-1; clone_size: .; v_call: TRBV6-1; d_call: TRBD1; cdr3_length: 14
cdr3_aa: CATSSGLTYEQYF; cdr3_nt: TGTGCCACGAGCTCGGGGCTTACCTACGAGCAGTACTTC; j_call: TRBJ2-7; clone_size: .; v_call: TRBV10-3; d_call: .; cdr3_length: 13
cdr3_aa: CASSMTGVRSDTQYF; cdr3_nt: TGTGCCAGCAGCATGACAGGGGTGCGGTCAGATACGCAGTATTTT; j_call: TRBJ2-3; clone_size: .; v_call: TRBV7-9; d_call: TRBD1; cdr3_length: 15
cdr3_aa: CASSFLPGTPQGEQYF; cdr3_nt: TGTGCCAGCAGTTTTCTACCTGGGACCCCCCAGGGCGAGCAGTACTTC; j_call: TRBJ2-7; clone_size: .; v_call: TRBV7-2; d_call: .; cdr3_length: 16
cdr3_aa: CASSPLGGSYNEQFF; cdr3_nt: TGTGCCAGCTCACCACTCGGGGGCTCCTACAATGAGCAGTTCTTC; j_call: TRBJ2-1; clone_size: .; v_call: TRBV18; d_call: .; cdr3_length: 15